The 17 T cell receptor beta chains given below trace back to one sample, sequenced in a study of blood T cell repertoires in COVID-19. Clones were read by immunoSEQ multiplex PCR, and TCRdb kept only the in-frame ones, dropping some. This sample has fewer than 400,000 clones, with 90% found just once. Specimen: PBMCs or T cells enriched from blood (not recorded which). These receptors all stem from a woman aged 25 to 39 who had been exposed to COVID-19.

The gene calls are TRBV7-9 and TRBJ1-5; D may be TRBD1 (5 bases). This CDR3 contains 13 residues. Germline V gives CDR1 SEHNR, CDR2 FQNEAQ (reference sequence). The V gene lost 1 base and the J gene lost 7 bases, with 8 bases spanning the gap. The CDR3 sequence is CASSLVGGQPQHF. The CDR3 DNA reads as TGTGCCAGCAGCTTAGTCGGGGGGCAGCCCCAGCATTTT.

This sequence joins TRBV7-3 and TRBJ1-1; 8 bases are a match to TRBD1. CDR1 and CDR2 (germline): SGHTA, FQGTGA. The V and J ends lost 2 bases and 3 bases, in that order; junction bases with no gene match: 5. The CDR3 length is 15 residues. CDR3 in DNA: TGTGCCAGCAGCTTAGGCGGACAGGGATACACTGAAGCTTTCTTT. Translation: CASSLGGQGYTEAFF.

The chain links TRBV11-2 to TRBJ2-3; the D gene is possibly TRBD2 (5 bases). The germline V gene has CDR1 SGHAT and CDR2 FQNNGV. The CDR3 runs to 16 residues. With 7 bases removed from V and 0 bases from J, the gap between germline ends came to 17 bases. The CDR3, as DNA: TGTGCCAGCAAGCGACCCGGGGATTCTAGCACAGATACGCAGTATTTT. Translated, it gives CASKRPGDSSTDTQYF.

The chain joins TRBV12-3 or TRBV12-4 to TRBJ1-1; D is possibly TRBD1 (6 bases). The CDR3 is made up of 10 amino acids. Trimming took off 6 bases at V and 8 bases at J, with 7 bases between the two ends. CDR3 coding DNA: TGTGCCAGCAGGGGGACAGAAGCTTTCTTT. This encodes CASRGTEAFF.

The sample holds a few counts of this clone. This rearrangement joins TRBV11-2 to TRBJ1-2; D is undetermined. The V gene lost 3 bases and the J gene lost 0 bases, with 8 bases spanning the gap. The CDR3 is 14 amino acids. The germline V gene has CDR1 SGHAT and CDR2 FQNNGV. The CDR3 is CASSLGRTNYGYTF. DNA for the CDR3: TGTGCCAGCAGCTTGGGCCGCACTAACTATGGCTACACCTTC.

V usage is TRBV2 and J usage is TRBJ1-5; D might be TRBD1 (6 bases). Germline V lookup: CDR1 SNHLY, CDR2 FYNNEI. The V and J ends lost 6 bases and 3 bases respectively, with 15 bases between them. CDR3 length: 15 amino acids. The CDR3, as DNA: TGTGCCAGCAGCCTCGGGGACACATTCAATCAGCCCCAGCATTTT. This codes for CASSLGDTFNQPQHF.

This chain joins TRBV10-3 and TRBJ1-2; TRBD1 agrees at 7 bases. Germline V gene lookup returns CDR1 ENHRY and CDR2 SYGVKD. This CDR3 has 12 amino acids. V lost 4 bases, J lost 6 bases, and 2 bases stayed unmatched. The chain's CDR3 is CAISVQGDGYTF. The CDR3 DNA is TGTGCCATCAGTGTTCAGGGGGATGGCTACACCTTC.

The CDR3 reads CASSVEAGPEGYTF. The CDR3 nucleotides are TGTGCCAGCAGCGTAGAGGCAGGGCCCGAGGGCTACACCTTC. The V call is TRBV9, the J call TRBJ1-2; tentative D call: TRBD1 (5 bases). Trimming took off 0 bases at V and 8 bases at J, with 14 bases between the two ends. Germline-derived CDR1 and CDR2 are SGDLS and YYNGEE. The CDR3 spans 14 residues.

The chain is built from TRBV6-5 and TRBJ1-5; a possible D gene is TRBD1 (6 bases). With 7 bases removed from V and 2 bases from J, the gap between germline ends came to 9 bases. This CDR3 is built from 13 residues. CDR1 and CDR2 from the germline V gene are MNHEY and SVGAGI. CDR3 DNA: TGTGCCAGCACGGCAGGGGGCAATCAGCCCCAGCATTTT. Encoded protein: CASTAGGNQPQHF.

This sequence joins TRBV18 and TRBJ2-4; 8 positions agree with TRBD1. The CDR3 covers 16 residues. The ends lost 5 bases at V and 0 bases at J; junction bases unmatched: 6. CDR1 KGHSH and CDR2 LQKENI come from the germline V gene. CDR3 sequence reads: CASSGQGPLAKNIQYF. For the CDR3, the DNA is TGTGCCAGCTCAGGACAGGGTCCATTAGCCAAAAACATTCAGTACTTC. The full variable domain, its missing parts supplied by reference TRBV18 and TRBJ2-4, is NAGVMQNPRHLVRRRGQEARLRCSPMKGHSHVYWYRQLPEEGLKFMVYLQKENIIDESGMPKERFSAEFPKEGPSILRIQQVVRGDSAAYFCASSGQGPLAKNIQYFGAGTRLSVL.

Turning to this clone: Germline and junction disagree at one end, which may indicate a read error. This chain links TRBV4-2 with TRBJ1-5; possibly TRBD1 for D (6 bases). CDR1 is LGHNA, CDR2 YNFKEQ, per germline. CDR3 size: 14 residues. CDR3 in DNA: TGTGCCAGCAGCCAAGAAGGGTCAGACAGGACTAGCTATTTT. As protein: CASSQEGSDRTSYF.

The J gene is TRBJ1-1, the V gene TRBV3-1 (or the pseudogene TRBV3-2), with D uncertain. The CDR3 length is 13 residues. Trimming removed 2 bases at V and 1 base at J, with 5 bases between. In germline, CDR1 is LGHDT, CDR2 YNNKEL (reference sequence). CDR3 residues: CASSQTGNTEAFF. Here the CDR3 DNA reads TGTGCCAGCAGCCAAACGGGGAACACTGAAGCTTTCTTT.

This clone was found once. V usage is TRBV3-1 (or the pseudogene TRBV3-2) and J usage is TRBJ1-2; D is uncertain. Germline V gene lookup returns CDR1 LGHDT and CDR2 YNNKEL (reference sequence). The CDR3 has 14 residues. Trimming removed 4 bases from V and 4 bases from J, with 13 bases in between. The DNA for the CDR3 is TGTGCCAGCAGCCCCCCCATTGCAGGCTATGGCTACACCTTC. Translation: CASSPPIAGYGYTF.

In its sample, this clone was seen once. CDR3 loop: CASRNRGVGSPLHF. CDR3 DNA sequence: TGTGCCAGCAGAAACAGGGGAGTGGGTTCACCCCTCCACTTT. The chain employs TRBV6-5 and TRBJ1-6, with 7 bases aligning to TRBD1. Germline V gene sequence: CDR1 MNHEY, CDR2 SVGAGI. Germline trimming cut 6 bases from V and 9 bases from J; bases unmatched to any gene: 8. The CDR3 runs 14 residues.

The chain has TRBV18 and TRBJ2-6; D is unresolved. The CDR3 runs to 14 residues. Germline loops: CDR1 KGHSH, CDR2 LQKENI. The V end was cut by 3 bases, the J end by 2 bases, with 5 bases between. Here the CDR3 reads CASSPNAGANVLTF. DNA for the CDR3: TGTGCCAGCTCACCTAATGCTGGGGCCAACGTCCTGACTTTC.

The chain has TRBV28 and TRBJ1-3; the D is unclear. V lost 2 bases, J lost 4 bases, and 21 bases lay in between. CDR1 is MDHEN and CDR2 is SYDVKM in the germline V gene. The CDR3 is 18 residues long. CDR3 sequence (DNA): TGTGCCAGCAGTTTAAGGACTTCTAAACCCCGGGGAGGAAACACCATATATTTT. As protein: CASSLRTSKPRGGNTIYF.

The rearrangement joins TRBV6-5 to TRBJ1-2; 7 bases match TRBD1. CDR1 is MNHEY, CDR2 SVGAGI, per germline. J gave up 4 bases and V 4 bases, and 9 bases lay outside the gene matches. The CDR3 runs to 15 residues. The CDR3 here is CASSSGTASIYGYTF. The CDR3 nucleotides read TGTGCCAGCAGTTCCGGGACAGCTTCAATCTATGGCTACACCTTC.